This is a list of T cell receptor beta chains from one sample in a study of CD8+ T cells in alopecia areata. Data came from immunoSEQ multiplex PCR; TCRdb stores just in-frame clones and leaves some out. The sample consists of about 140,000 clones, roughly half of them appearing once. The starting material was CD4+ T cells sorted from blood, obtained at week 0. These receptors originate from a human donor with alopecia areata. The CDR3 runs from the conserved cysteine through the conserved F or W. The D gene is left open where the match is weak. The size of a clone is reported for some rows only, either as once, few or many, or as a class for expanded clones.

TRBD2	few	12	TRBJ2-4	TRBV2	CASSPSGRRAYF	TGTGCCAGCTCCCCCAGCGGGAGGAGGGCGTACTTC
TRBD1	NA	15	TRBJ2-2	TRBV19	CASNSGTGVTGELFF	TGTGCCAGTAATTCAGGGACAGGGGTCACCGGGGAGCTGTTTTTT
NA	few	15	TRBJ2-6	TRBV19	CASRKSSSGANVLTF	TGTGCCAGTAGGAAGTCGAGCTCTGGGGCCAACGTCCTGACTTTC
NA	few	16	TRBJ2-5	TRBV29-1	CSVEGDSGADQETQYF	TGCAGCGTTGAAGGGGATTCGGGGGCCGACCAAGAGACCCAGTACTTC
TRBD2	NA	13	TRBJ2-3	TRBV29-1	CSVGREVGDTQYF	TGCAGCGTTGGGCGGGAGGTTGGAGATACGCAGTATTTT
NA	NA	13	TRBJ1-1	TRBV9	CASSVGMNTEAFF	TGTGCCAGCAGCGTAGGAATGAACACTGAAGCTTTCTTT
TRBD2	NA	15	TRBJ2-5	TRBV15	CATSRDWREGETQYF	TGTGCCACCAGCAGAGATTGGAGGGAGGGGGAGACCCAGTACTTC
TRBD2	NA	13	TRBJ2-3	TRBV29-1	CSVQPTSGNTQYF	TGCAGCGTTCAGCCTACTAGCGGGAATACGCAGTATTTT
TRBD1	NA	17	TRBJ2-3	TRBV30	CAWSVQKGQKYTDTQYF	TGTGCCTGGAGTGTACAGAAGGGACAGAAATACACAGATACGCAGTATTTT
NA	few	13	TRBJ2-7	TRBV2	CASSRTGFYEQYF	TGTGCCAGCAGTAGGACCGGGTTCTACGAGCAGTACTTC
NA	few	14	TRBJ1-1	TRBV11-2	CASTRSGGETEAFF	TGTGCCAGCACCCGGAGCGGGGGTGAGACTGAAGCTTTCTTT
NA	NA	14	TRBJ2-7	TRBV28	CASSRGDTHYEQYF	TGTGCCAGCAGTAGGGGGGACACCCACTACGAGCAGTACTTC
NA	few	13	TRBJ2-3	TRBV6-1	CAHQLGFGDTQYF	TGTGCCCATCAACTGGGGTTCGGAGATACGCAGTATTTT
TRBD2	NA	14	TRBJ2-1	TRBV2	CASSATGGPDEQFF	TGTGCCAGCAGCGCCACGGGAGGGCCGGATGAGCAGTTCTTC
NA	NA	13	TRBJ2-3	TRBV29-1	CSVARQRGDTQYF	TGCAGCGTTGCGCGCCAGAGGGGAGATACGCAGTATTTT
NA	NA	13	TRBJ1-2	TRBV7-2	CASSLVAPTGYTF	TGTGCCAGCAGCTTAGTGGCCCCGACCGGCTACACCTTC
TRBD2	few	13	TRBJ2-7	TRBV29-1	CSVGTSGTGEQYF	TGCAGCGTGGGGACTAGCGGGACGGGTGAGCAGTACTTC
NA	NA	12	TRBJ1-1	TRBV29-1	CSVAGQNTEAFF	TGCAGCGTTGCCGGACAGAACACTGAAGCTTTCTTT
TRBD2	once	17	TRBJ2-1	TRBV10-3	CAISEGTSGRSRDEQFF	TGTGCCATCAGTGAAGGGACTAGCGGGAGATCAAGGGATGAGCAGTTCTTC
NA	many	15	TRBJ2-2	TRBV28	CASSGQSFNTGELFF	TGTGCCAGCAGCGGACAGAGTTTTAACACCGGGGAGCTGTTTTTT
NA	few	12	TRBJ1-5	TRBV29-1	CSVGGGNQPQHF	TGCAGCGTTGGGGGCGGCAATCAGCCCCAGCATTTT
NA	few	17	TRBJ2-1	TRBV1	CTSSFDFSGDSYNEQFF	TGCACCAGCAGCTTTGACTTTAGCGGGGATTCCTACAATGAGCAGTTCTTC
NA	NA	12	TRBJ2-7	TRBV5-1	CASSPRGYEQYF	TGCGCCAGCAGCCCCAGGGGATACGAGCAGTACTTC
TRBD2	few	14	TRBJ2-1	TRBV7-8	CASYERGMGNEQFF	TGTGCCAGCTACGAGCGGGGAATGGGGAATGAGCAGTTCTTC
NA	NA	14	TRBJ1-2	TRBV9	CASSVDSGVYGYTF	TGTGCCAGCAGCGTAGATAGCGGGGTATATGGCTACACCTTC
NA	NA	15	TRBJ2-3	TRBV29-1	CSVVGGPTSTDTQYF	TGCAGCGTTGTTGGCGGCCCTACCAGCACAGATACGCAGTATTTT
TRBD1	NA	13	TRBJ2-3	TRBV29-1	CSARDRMLDTQYF	TGCAGCGCCCGGGACAGGATGCTGGATACGCAGTATTTT
NA	NA	15	TRBJ2-1	TRBV9	CASSPRVGGNNEQFF	TGTGCCAGCAGCCCGCGAGTGGGGGGTAACAATGAGCAGTTCTTC
NA	many	16	TRBJ2-6	TRBV13	CASSFDGDSGANVLTF	TGTGCCAGCAGCTTCGACGGGGACTCTGGGGCCAACGTCCTGACTTTC
NA	few	13	TRBJ1-1	TRBV29-1	CSVCGQGRAEAFF	TGCAGCGTATGCGGGCAGGGTCGAGCTGAAGCTTTCTTT
NA	NA	15	TRBJ1-2	TRBV27	CASSRDSSGHYGYTF	TGTGCCAGCAGTAGGGACTCCTCGGGGCACTATGGCTACACCTTC
NA	few	14	TRBJ2-5	TRBV2	CASSGAAGRETQYF	TGTGCCAGCAGTGGGGCGGCCGGACGAGAGACCCAGTACTTC
NA	NA	12	TRBJ2-5	TRBV6-6	CASSYSNGAQYF	TGTGCCAGCAGTTACTCGAACGGGGCCCAGTACTTC
NA	NA	13	TRBJ1-5	TRBV7-3	CASSPGANQPQHF	TGTGCCAGCAGTCCCGGGGCCAATCAGCCCCAGCATTTT
NA	few	15	TRBJ1-1	TRBV9	CASSVGGQWNTEAFF	TGTGCCAGCAGCGTAGGTGGGCAGTGGAACACTGAAGCTTTCTTT
NA	NA	16	TRBJ2-1	TRBV29-1	CSVEDRRGSSYNEQFF	TGCAGCGTTGAAGATCGAAGGGGGAGCTCCTACAATGAGCAGTTCTTC
TRBD2	NA	15	TRBJ2-7	TRBV7-8	CASSRTSGSSYEQYF	TGTGCCAGCAGCAGGACTAGCGGGAGCTCCTACGAGCAGTACTTC
TRBD1	few	18	TRBJ2-1	TRBV14	CASSQDLDRGLDGDEQFF	TGTGCCAGCAGCCAAGATCTCGACAGGGGGCTAGATGGGGATGAGCAGTTCTTC
NA	NA	14	TRBJ2-2	TRBV11-2	CASSQGPWGGELFF	TGTGCCAGCAGCCAAGGACCTTGGGGCGGGGAGCTGTTTTTT
NA	NA	11	TRBJ1-2	TRBV30	CAWTLWDGYTF	TGTGCCTGGACGCTCTGGGATGGCTACACCTTC
NA	NA	11	TRBJ2-1	TRBV20-1	CSAPRYNEQFF	TGCAGTGCTCCCCGGTACAATGAGCAGTTCTTC
NA	NA	14	TRBJ2-3	TRBV6-6	CASSTALITDTQYF	TGTGCCAGCAGTACAGCACTGATCACAGATACGCAGTATTTT
NA	NA	13	TRBJ1-5	TRBV30	CAWSGRDNQPQHF	TGTGCCTGGAGTGGGAGGGATAATCAGCCCCAGCATTTT
NA	NA	14	TRBJ2-2	TRBV11-2	CASSFRANTGELFF	TGTGCCAGCAGCTTCAGGGCGAACACCGGGGAGCTGTTTTTT
TRBD2	few	16	TRBJ2-4	TRBV29-1	CSVVPLADLAKNIQYF	TGCAGCGTTGTCCCGCTAGCGGATCTAGCCAAAAACATTCAGTACTTC
NA	once	14	TRBJ2-5	TRBV30	CAWSVQPYQETQYF	TGTGCCTGGAGTGTACAACCGTACCAAGAGACCCAGTACTTC
NA	NA	14	TRBJ1-2	TRBV28	CASSFLRGNYGYTF	TGTGCCAGCAGTTTTCTCAGGGGCAACTATGGCTACACCTTC
TRBD2	NA	16	TRBJ2-1	TRBV19	CASSTVGLAGGNEQFF	TGTGCCAGTAGTACCGTGGGGCTAGCGGGAGGGAATGAGCAGTTCTTC
NA	NA	14	TRBJ1-5	TRBV2	CASVGGRGNQPQHF	TGTGCCTCAGTTGGGGGTAGAGGCAATCAGCCCCAGCATTTT
NA	few	13	TRBJ2-7	TRBV28	CASRLSGAYEQYF	TGTGCCAGCAGGCTTAGCGGTGCCTACGAGCAGTACTTC
NA	NA	12	TRBJ2-3	TRBV25-1	CASSASTDTQYF	TGTGCCAGCAGTGCTAGCACAGATACGCAGTATTTT
NA	NA	11	TRBJ2-1	TRBV30	CAWSVAREQFF	TGTGCCTGGAGTGTGGCGCGTGAGCAGTTCTTC
NA	NA	16	TRBJ2-2	TRBV5-4	CASSLRGTENTGELFF	TGTGCCAGCAGCTTGCGGGGGACTGAGAACACCGGGGAGCTGTTTTTT
NA	NA	13	TRBJ2-5	TRBV7-7	CASSLSRAGTQYF	TGTGCCAGCAGCTTATCGAGGGCGGGGACCCAGTACTTC
NA	NA	11	TRBJ2-7	TRBV11-2	CASSNTYEQYF	TGTGCCAGCAGCAACACCTACGAGCAGTACTTC